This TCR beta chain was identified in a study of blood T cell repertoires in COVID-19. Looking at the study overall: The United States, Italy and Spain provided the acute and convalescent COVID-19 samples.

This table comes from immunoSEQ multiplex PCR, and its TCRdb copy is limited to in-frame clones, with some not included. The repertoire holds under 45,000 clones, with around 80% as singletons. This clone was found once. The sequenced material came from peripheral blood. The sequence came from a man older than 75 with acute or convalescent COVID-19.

The CDR3 DNA is TGTGCCAGCAGCTTCGTAGCGGGAGGGGCGCCCTACGAGCAGTACTTC. Amino acid sequence: CASSFVAGGAPYEQYF. V gene TRBV5-6 combines with J gene TRBJ2-7; 11 bases are shared with TRBD2. The CDR3 totals 16 residues. Looked up from germline, CDR1 is SGHDT and CDR2 is YYEEEE. The V segment lost 2 bases and the J segment 2 bases; nucleotides outside the gene matches: 6.